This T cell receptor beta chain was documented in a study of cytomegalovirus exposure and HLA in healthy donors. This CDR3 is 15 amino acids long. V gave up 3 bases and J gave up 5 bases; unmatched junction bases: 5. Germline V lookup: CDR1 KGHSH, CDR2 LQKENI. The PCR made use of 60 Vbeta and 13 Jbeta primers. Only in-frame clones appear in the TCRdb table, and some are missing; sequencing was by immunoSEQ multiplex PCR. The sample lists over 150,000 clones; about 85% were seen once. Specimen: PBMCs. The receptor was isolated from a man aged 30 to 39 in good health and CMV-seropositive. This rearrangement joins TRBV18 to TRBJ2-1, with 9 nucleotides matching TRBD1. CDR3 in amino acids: CASSPWTGANNEQFF. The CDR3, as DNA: TGTGCCAGCTCACCTTGGACAGGGGCAAACAATGAGCAGTTCTTC.